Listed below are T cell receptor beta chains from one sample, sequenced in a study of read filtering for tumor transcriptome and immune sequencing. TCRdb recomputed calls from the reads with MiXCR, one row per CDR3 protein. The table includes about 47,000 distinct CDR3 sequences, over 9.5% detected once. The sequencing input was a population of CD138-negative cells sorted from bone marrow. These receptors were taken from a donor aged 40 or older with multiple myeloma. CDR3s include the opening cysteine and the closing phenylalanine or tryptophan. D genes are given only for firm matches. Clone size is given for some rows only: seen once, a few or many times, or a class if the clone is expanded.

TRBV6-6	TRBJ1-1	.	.	TGTGCCAGCAACCTCCAGGAGGGACGCATTACTGAAGCTTTCTTT	CASNLQEGRITEAFF
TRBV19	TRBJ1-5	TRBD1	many	TGTGCCAGTAGTATCGGGACAGAGACGAATCAGCCCCAGCATTTT	CASSIGTETNQPQHF
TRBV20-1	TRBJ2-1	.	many	TGCAGTGCTAGAGGTTCCAACTACAATGAGCAGTTCTTC	CSARGSNYNEQFF
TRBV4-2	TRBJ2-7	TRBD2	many	TGTGCCAGCAGCCAGGAAACTAGCGGGAGTACTTACGAGCAGTACTTC	CASSQETSGSTYEQYF
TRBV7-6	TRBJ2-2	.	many	TGTGCCAGCAGCTTTTGGGCCGGGGAGCTGTTTTTT	CASSFWAGELFF
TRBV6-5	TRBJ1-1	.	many	TGTGCCAGCAGTTACTCAGCAGGGGCGGAAGCTTTCTTT	CASSYSAGAEAFF
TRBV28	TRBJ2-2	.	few	TGTGCCAGCAGTTTATTCAGGGGGGGAACCGGGGAGCTGTTTTTT	CASSLFRGGTGELFF
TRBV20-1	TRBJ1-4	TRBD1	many	TGCAGTGCTAGTTCAGGGGGGGAACTGTTTTTT	CSASSGGELFF
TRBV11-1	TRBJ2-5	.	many	TGTGCCAGCAGCCGGGACATTGGGGAGACCCAGTACTTC	CASSRDIGETQYF
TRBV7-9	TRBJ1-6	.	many	TGTGCCAGCAGCTTCGAATCGGCTGGTCCCCTCCACTTT	CASSFESAGPLHF
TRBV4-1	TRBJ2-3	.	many	TGCGCCAGCAGCCAAGCTCTCTACGACTTCCTTTCCGTCTCAGATACGCAGTATTTT	CASSQALYDFLSVSDTQYF
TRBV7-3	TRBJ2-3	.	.	TGTGCCAGCAGCTCGGAGGCATCAGATACGCAGTATTTT	CASSSEASDTQYF
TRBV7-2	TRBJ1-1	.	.	TGTGCCAGCAGCTTAGTCGGTAGGAGCACAGAAGCTTTCTTT	CASSLVGRSTEAFF
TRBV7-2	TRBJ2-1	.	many	TGTGCCAGCAGCTTACATAATCCGAATGAGCAGTTCTTC	CASSLHNPNEQFF